The entry below describes one T cell receptor beta chain. This clone was picked up many times. The clone's antigen remains unknown. No much larger clone exists at a distance of one base, and base qualities are not known. The sample's time point label, decoded: baseline before first vaccination. Vaccinee samples were obtained from the UK trials COV001 and COV002, which included a single-blind randomized controlled phase 2/3 trial of AZD1222 (ChAdOx1 nCoV-19) in healthy adults. For TCRbeta chain sequencing, PBMC samples were collected from trial participants at day 0 and at day 28 after the second dose. The CDR3 regions of human TCRbeta chains were analyzed by immunosequencing. The paper's processing steps were these. Repertoire TCRs were checked for matches against a reference library of SARS-CoV-2-specific TCRs that had been generated using the MIRA antigen-specificity platform. Breadth was defined as the fraction of unique TCRs that were SARS-CoV-2-associated, and depth was defined as the fraction of total T cells that were SARS-CoV-2-associated. Using the MIRA data, every spike-specific TCR was mapped to the spike region that the TCR reacted to and assigned to either a CD4 or a CD8 class. Log10-transformed breadth and depth values were compared by one-way ANOVA with Sidak's multiple comparisons tests. The clones in this table, taken by TCRdb from immuneACCESS, are in-frame only. Not every clone is retained; where verified, under half of the shortfall comes from an unresolved V gene, and the cause of the rest is unknown. V and J calls and clone size are given by that table; D and trimming were obtained from the DNA. This sample holds about 79,000 clones; around 84% were observed only once. The top ten constitute roughly a fifth of the sample.

These data are taken from a study of T cell responses to AZD1222 COVID-19 vaccine (dated by TCRdb to the early 2020s). For context, the study as a whole: AZD1222 recipients whose second dose came at about 4 weeks and those whose second dose came at about 12 weeks were combined into one group, since spike-specific TCR depth and breadth did not differ between the two schedules. A total of 233 trial participants underwent TCR sequencing, of whom under 220 had received two doses of AZD1222 and around 25 had received two doses of the MenACWY control vaccine. Trial participants were enrolled by age into 18-55, 56-69 and 70-plus year subgroups, with 148, 28 and 57 TCR-sequenced participants respectively. The full study reports these points: The 56-69-year group was small, and its depth increase did not reach significance, likely because of low power. CD4 TCRs associated with the vaccine covered the entire spike protein, and the dominant responses were in regions 160-218 and 743-854. Nearly half of unique spike-specific TCRs reportedly recognized epitopes outside regions mutated in the B.1.351 and B.1.1.7 variants. After two AZD1222 doses, spike-specific TCR breadth and depth were significantly higher than at day 0 and than in MenACWY recipients. Most participants were white British and females outnumbered males, and the authors suggested that clonal diversity may have been underestimated. Conclusions about previously exposed vaccinees were limited because only 6 or 7 AZD1222 recipients were SARS-CoV-2 seropositive at baseline. Because no samples from the day 14 peak response were available, repertoires could be characterized only after the peak T cell response.

The receptor was isolated from an adult in good health. The sequences come from peripheral blood, collected on day 0 of AZD1222 vaccination.

The sequence in DNA is TGCGCCAGCAGCCGTGGACAGGGAGTACAGCCCCAGCATTTT. Its translation reads: CASSRGQGVQPQHF. The chain was built from TRBV4-1 and TRBJ1-5; 8 central nucleotides agree with TRBD1. V is pruned by 4 bases and J by 7 bases, leaving 6 bases of the junction without a gene match. There are 14 amino acids in the CDR3, from cysteine to phenylalanine inclusive. Only the CDR3 part of the read is kept: 42 bases, read in frame from the first base. CDR1 and CDR2 were assigned from the germline V gene as MGHRA and YSYEKL.